The clone carrying this T cell receptor beta chain was detected only a few times. These data come from a study of T-cell memory formation after mild COVID-19. From the 5' RACE reads, TCRdb called clonotypes with MiXCR, one entry per CDR3 protein. The data show about 170,000 distinct CDR3 sequences, over 10% seen once. This CDR3 contains 16 residues. J lost 4 bases, V lost 0 bases, and 4 bases had no gene match. Germline CDR1 and CDR2: SGHAT and FQNNGV. The chain couples TRBV11-2 to TRBJ2-3; the match to TRBD2 covers 10 bases. The TCR sequence derives from a man in his late teens or twenties who had mild COVID-19 (a few samples of this study predate the infection). Cell type and time point are not known. What was sequenced was PBMCs or a T cell subset sorted from them (not recorded which). CDR3 coding DNA: TGTGCCAGCAGCTTAGAACCTAGCGGGGGCGCAGATACGCAGTATTTT. Translated: CASSLEPSGGADTQYF.